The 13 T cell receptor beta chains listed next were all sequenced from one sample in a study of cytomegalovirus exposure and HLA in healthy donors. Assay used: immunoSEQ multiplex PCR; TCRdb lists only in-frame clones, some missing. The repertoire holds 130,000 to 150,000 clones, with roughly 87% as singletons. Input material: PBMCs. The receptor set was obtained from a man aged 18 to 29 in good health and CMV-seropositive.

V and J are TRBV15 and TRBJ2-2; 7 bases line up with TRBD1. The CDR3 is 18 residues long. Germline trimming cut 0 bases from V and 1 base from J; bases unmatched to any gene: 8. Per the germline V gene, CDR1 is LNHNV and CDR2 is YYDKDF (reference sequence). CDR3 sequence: CATSRDGATGLNTGELFF. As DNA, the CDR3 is TGTGCCACCAGCAGAGATGGGGCGACAGGGCTGAACACCGGGGAGCTGTTTTTT.

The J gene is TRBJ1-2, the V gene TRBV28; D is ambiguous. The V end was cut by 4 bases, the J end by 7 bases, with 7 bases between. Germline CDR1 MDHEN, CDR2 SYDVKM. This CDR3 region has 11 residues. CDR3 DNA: TGTGCCAGCAGTTCCCTCAGTGGCTACACCTTC. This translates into CASSSLSGYTF.

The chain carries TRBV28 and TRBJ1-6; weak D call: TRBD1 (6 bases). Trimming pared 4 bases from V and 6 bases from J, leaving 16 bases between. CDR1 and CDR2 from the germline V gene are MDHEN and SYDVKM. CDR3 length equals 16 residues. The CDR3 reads CASSWTANFGNSPLHF. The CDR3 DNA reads TGTGCCAGCAGTTGGACAGCGAATTTCGGTAATTCACCCCTCCACTTT.

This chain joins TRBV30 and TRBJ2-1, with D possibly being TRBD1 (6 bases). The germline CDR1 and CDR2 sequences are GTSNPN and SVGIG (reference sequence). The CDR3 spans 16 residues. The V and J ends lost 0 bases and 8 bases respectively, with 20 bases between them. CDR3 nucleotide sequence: TGTGCCTGGAGTGTCGCTCGAGGGGGTCGTGATTATGAGCAGTTCTTC. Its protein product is CAWSVARGGRDYEQFF.

CDR3 nucleotide sequence: TGTGCCAGCAGTATATCAGGGGTTCAAAAACTGTTTTTT. It codes for CASSISGVQKLFF. The chain employs TRBV2 and TRBJ1-4; D is possibly TRBD1 (6 bases). The V end was cut by 5 bases, the J end by 9 bases, with 13 bases between. From germline, CDR1 is SNHLY and CDR2 FYNNEI. The CDR3 length is 13 residues. Together with reference TRBV2 and TRBJ1-4, the CDR3 gives the full variable domain: EPEVTQTPSHQVTQMGQEVILRCVPISNHLYFYWYRQILGQKVEFLVSFYNNEISEKSEIFDDQFSVERPDGSNFTLKIRSTKLEDSAMYFCASSISGVQKLFFGSGTQLSVL.

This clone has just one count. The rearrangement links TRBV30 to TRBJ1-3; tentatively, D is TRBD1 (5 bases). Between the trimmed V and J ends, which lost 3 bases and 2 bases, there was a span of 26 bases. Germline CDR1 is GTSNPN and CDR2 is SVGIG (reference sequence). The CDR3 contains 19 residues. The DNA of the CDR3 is TGTGCCTGGAGAGCGCAGGGAGCCGGGAGCGTGGGTACTGGAAACACCATATATTTT. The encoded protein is CAWRAQGAGSVGTGNTIYF.

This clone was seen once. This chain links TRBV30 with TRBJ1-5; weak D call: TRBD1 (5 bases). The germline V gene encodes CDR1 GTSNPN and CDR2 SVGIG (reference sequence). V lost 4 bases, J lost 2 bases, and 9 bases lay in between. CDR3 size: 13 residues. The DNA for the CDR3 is TGTGCCTGGAATCAACAGGGCAATCAGCCCCAGCATTTT. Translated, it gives CAWNQQGNQPQHF.

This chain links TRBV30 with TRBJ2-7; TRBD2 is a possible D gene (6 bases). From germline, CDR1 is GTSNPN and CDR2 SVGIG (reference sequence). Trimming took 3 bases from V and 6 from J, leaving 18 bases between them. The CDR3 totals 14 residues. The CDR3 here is CAWSTGTGQGEQYF. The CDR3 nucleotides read TGTGCCTGGAGCACCGGGACTGGGCAAGGCGAGCAGTACTTC.

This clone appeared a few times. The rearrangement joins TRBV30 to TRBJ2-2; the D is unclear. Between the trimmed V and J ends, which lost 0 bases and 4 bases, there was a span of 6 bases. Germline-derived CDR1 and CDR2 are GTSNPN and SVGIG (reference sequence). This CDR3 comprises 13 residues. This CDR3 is CAWSVPGTGELFF. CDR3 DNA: TGTGCCTGGAGTGTACCGGGCACCGGGGAGCTGTTTTTT.

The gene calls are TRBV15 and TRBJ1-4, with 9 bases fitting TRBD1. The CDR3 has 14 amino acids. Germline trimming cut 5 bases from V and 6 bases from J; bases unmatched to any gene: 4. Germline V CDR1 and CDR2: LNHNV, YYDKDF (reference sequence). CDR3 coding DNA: TGTGCCACCAGCGGGGGACAGGGAGATGAAAAACTGTTTTTT. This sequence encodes CATSGGQGDEKLFF.

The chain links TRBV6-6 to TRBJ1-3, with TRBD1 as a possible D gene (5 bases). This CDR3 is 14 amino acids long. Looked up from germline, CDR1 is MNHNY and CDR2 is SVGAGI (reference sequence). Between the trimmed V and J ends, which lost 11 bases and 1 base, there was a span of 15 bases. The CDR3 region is CAGKGLGSGNTIYF. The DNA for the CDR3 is TGTGCCGGAAAGGGGTTGGGTTCTGGAAACACCATATATTTT.

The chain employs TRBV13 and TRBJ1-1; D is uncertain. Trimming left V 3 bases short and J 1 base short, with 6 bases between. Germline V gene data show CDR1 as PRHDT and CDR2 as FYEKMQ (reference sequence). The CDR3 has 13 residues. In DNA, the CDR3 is TGTGCCAGCAGCTTTGACACGAACACTGAAGCTTTCTTT. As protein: CASSFDTNTEAFF.

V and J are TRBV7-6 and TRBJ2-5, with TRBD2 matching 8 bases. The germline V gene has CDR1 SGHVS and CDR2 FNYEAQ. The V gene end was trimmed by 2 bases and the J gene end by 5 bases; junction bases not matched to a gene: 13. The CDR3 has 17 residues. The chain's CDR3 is CASSLLSGGALVETQYF. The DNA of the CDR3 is TGTGCCAGCAGCTTATTAAGCGGGGGAGCCCTTGTCGAGACCCAGTACTTC. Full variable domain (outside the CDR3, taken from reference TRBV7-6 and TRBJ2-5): GAGVSQSPRYKVTKRGQDVALRCDPISGHVSLYWYRQALGQGPEFLTYFNYEAQQDKSGLPNDRFSAERPEGSISTLTIQRTEQRDSAMYRCASSLLSGGALVETQYFGPGTRLLVL.